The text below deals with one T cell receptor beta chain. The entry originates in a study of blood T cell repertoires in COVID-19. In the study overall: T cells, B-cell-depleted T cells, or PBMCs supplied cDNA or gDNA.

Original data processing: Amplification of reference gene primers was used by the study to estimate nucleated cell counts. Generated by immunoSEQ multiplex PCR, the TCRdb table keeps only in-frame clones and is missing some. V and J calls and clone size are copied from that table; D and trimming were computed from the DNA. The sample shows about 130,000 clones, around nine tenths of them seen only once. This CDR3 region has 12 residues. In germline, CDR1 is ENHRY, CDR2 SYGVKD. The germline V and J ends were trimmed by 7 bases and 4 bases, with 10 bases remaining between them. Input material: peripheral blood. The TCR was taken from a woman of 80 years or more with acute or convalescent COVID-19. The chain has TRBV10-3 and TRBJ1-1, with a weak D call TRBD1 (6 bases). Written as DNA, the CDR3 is TGTGCCATCATGGAGACAGGCACTGAAGCTTTCTTT. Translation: CAIMETGTEAFF.